These T cell receptor beta chains were read from a single sample in a study of T cells in Graves' hyperthyroidism and ophthalmopathy. TCRdb called the multiplex PCR reads again in MiXCR, with one record for every CDR3 protein. This sample has a few hundred thousand distinct CDR3 sequences, with 20% to 25% found just once. The sequenced sample was blood. The receptors shown here come from a man between 45 and 60 years old with Graves' hyperthyroidism. The conserved cysteine and the conserved F or W are not part of the CDR3 here.

v_call cdr3_aa
TRBV18 ASSLQTGGETEAF
TRBV11-2 ASSRTSGSSDTQY
TRBV12-3/TRBV12-4 ASSGLAITSTDTQY
TRBV5-1 ASSLSVSEETQY
TRBV20-1 SAPGQGPIEAF
TRBV5-4 ASSAKDENEQY
TRBV28 ASTRAGTGVWETQY
TRBV5-1 ASSWEGNTEAF
TRBV19 ASSLTGAKDEQF
TRBV28 ASSFGRMYTDTQY
TRBV2 ASSEELAGGGEQF
TRBV28 ASKDATGGSYGYT
TRBV10-3 AISESTGGYGYT
TRBV18 ASSPARGQNTEAF
TRBV4-1 ASSQDLGSSAHETQY
TRBV25-1 ASRGGGTPQTYSPLH
TRBV3-1 ASTQQGSYNSPLH
TRBV19 ASSRGPGGAGELF
TRBV7-6 ASSPSPSRGRQY
TRBV5-1 ASSRGSSEYNEQF
TRBV4-1 ASKLADLNTGELF
TRBV10-1 ASSESRTAGELF
TRBV5-1 ASSLVASAYETQY
TRBV12-3/TRBV12-4 ASSSLGAGGPGFTQY
TRBV27 ASSLLQGASTRNTGELF
TRBV20-1 SARDSTSTGELF
TRBV20-1 SATFIAGLNYNEQF
TRBV9 ASSEGTGGYPTDTQY
TRBV5-1 ASSLATGEYNEQF
TRBV5-8 ASRQVLNTGDLF
TRBV9 ASSGGLVPGVSYNEQF
TRBV7-9 ASSSRTGRQSEQY
TRBV27 ASSLSPGTSSYEQY
TRBV2 ASTSRLGSVTDTQY
TRBV7-3 ASSLRGVPYNEQF
TRBV5-1 ASSGRGQETQY
TRBV28 ASRTSGRSGTQY
TRBV7-9 ASSLRGMPGELF
TRBV7-8 ASSSDWDGETQY
TRBV6-1 ASRAGTVNTEAF